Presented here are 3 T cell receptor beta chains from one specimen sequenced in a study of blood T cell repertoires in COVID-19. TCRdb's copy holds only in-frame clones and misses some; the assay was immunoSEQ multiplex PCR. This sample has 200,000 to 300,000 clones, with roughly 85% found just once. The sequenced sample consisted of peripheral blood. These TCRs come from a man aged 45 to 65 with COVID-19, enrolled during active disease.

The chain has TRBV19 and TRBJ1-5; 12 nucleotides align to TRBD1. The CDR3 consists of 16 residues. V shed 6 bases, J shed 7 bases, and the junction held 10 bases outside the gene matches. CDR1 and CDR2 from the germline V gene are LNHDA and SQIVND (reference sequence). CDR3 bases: TGTGCCAGTAGCTACACCGGGACAGGGGGCCGGCAGCCCCAGCATTTT. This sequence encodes CASSYTGTGGRQPQHF.

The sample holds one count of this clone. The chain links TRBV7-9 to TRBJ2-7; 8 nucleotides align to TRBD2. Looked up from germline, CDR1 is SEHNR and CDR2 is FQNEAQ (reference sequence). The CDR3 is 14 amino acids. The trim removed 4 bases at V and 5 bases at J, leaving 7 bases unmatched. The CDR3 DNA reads TGTGCCAGCAGCTGGGGTAGCGGGGACGACGAGCAGTACTTC. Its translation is CASSWGSGDDEQYF.

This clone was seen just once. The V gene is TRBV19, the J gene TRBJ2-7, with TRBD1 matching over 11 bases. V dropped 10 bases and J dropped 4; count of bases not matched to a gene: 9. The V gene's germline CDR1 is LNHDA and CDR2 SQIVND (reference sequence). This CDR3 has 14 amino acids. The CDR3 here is CATLDRDRGYEQYF. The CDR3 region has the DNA TGTGCCACACTTGACCGGGACAGGGGGTACGAGCAGTACTTC. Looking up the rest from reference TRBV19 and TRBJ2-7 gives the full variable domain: DGGITQSPKYLFRKEGQNVTLSCEQNLNHDAMYWYRQDPGQGLRLIYYSQIVNDFQKGDIAEGYSVSREKKESFPLTVTSAQKNPTAFYLCATLDRDRGYEQYFGPGTRLTVT.